The clone carrying this T cell receptor (beta chain) was observed a few times. Its antigen is not known. Both 60 Vbeta primers and 13 Jbeta primers went into the PCR. The method was immunoSEQ multiplex PCR; TCRdb's version includes in-frame clones alone and lacks a portion of them. The sample has some 250,000 clones; roughly 82% are singletons. This sample is drawn from a study of cytomegalovirus exposure and HLA in healthy donors. Overall study findings and caveats: TCR beta V segments were, for the most part, productive about 87% or about 30% of the time in an earlier analysis.

J lost 1 base, V lost 2 bases, and 2 bases had no gene match. CDR3 length: 15 residues. CDR1 is MNHNY, CDR2 SVGAGI, per germline (reference sequence). This receptor was taken from a middle-aged woman in good health and CMV-seropositive. The sequenced material came from PBMCs. This chain links TRBV6-6 with TRBJ1-5; TRBD1 aligns across 7 bases. The CDR3 loop is CASSYTGASNQPQHF. The CDR3 coding sequence is TGTGCCAGCAGTTACACAGGGGCAAGCAATCAGCCCCAGCATTTT.